The present T cell receptor (beta chain) was sequenced within a study of T-cell memory formation after mild COVID-19. From the 5' RACE reads, TCRdb called clonotypes with MiXCR, one entry per CDR3 protein. The profile shows 350,000 to 400,000 distinct CDR3 sequences, around 15% of them singletons. CDR3 length: 16 amino acids. CDR1 is KGHDR and CDR2 is SFDVKD in the germline V gene. J gave up 6 bases and V 3 bases, and 9 bases lay outside the gene matches. The sequence derives from a man aged 18 to 35 who had mild COVID-19 (a few samples of this study predate the infection). Cell type and time point are not known. This chain connects TRBV24-1 to TRBJ2-3; 9 bases are shared with TRBD1. Input material: PBMCs or a T cell subset sorted from them (not recorded which). The CDR3 sequence: CATSDAGTGSRDTQYF. CDR3 coding DNA: TGTGCCACCAGTGATGCCGGGACAGGGAGTAGGGATACGCAGTATTTT.